This T cell receptor beta chain was observed in a study of shared clonotypes between healthy human individuals. Broader study findings: Memory subsets generally showed lower estimated richness than naive subsets.

From CD4+ cells came CD45RA+ naive and CD45RA-negative memory subsets. The repertoire was sequenced with immunoSEQ multiplex PCR; TCRdb's copy has only in-frame clones and lacks some. This repertoire shows some 550,000 clones, about 96% found once; its top ten account for about 0.057%. The CDR3 runs 14 residues. CDR1 and CDR2 (germline): PRHDT, FYEKMQ (reference sequence). Trimming shortened V by 0 bases and J by 1 base, and 6 bases separated the two germline ends. Notes on this clone: The antigen remains unidentified. This same CDR3 is encoded by further DNA sequences in the sample.

The TCR sequence derives from a woman between 25 and 40 years old in good health. The specimen sequenced was naive CD4+ T cells sorted from blood. Described subset: CD45RA+ positively selected. The V call is TRBV13, the J call TRBJ1-1, with no clear D. CDR3 residues: CASSLGQPNTEAFF. In DNA, the CDR3 is TGTGCCAGCAGCTTAGGACAGCCGAACACTGAAGCTTTCTTT. Variable domain in full (rest from reference TRBV13 and TRBJ1-1): AAGVIQSPRHLIKEKRETATLKCYPIPRHDTVYWYQQGPGQDPQFLISFYEKMQSDKGSIPDRFSAQQFSDYHSELNMSSLELGDSALYFCASSLGQPNTEAFFGQGTRLTVV.